Listed here are 16 T cell receptor beta chains from one sample, sequenced in a study of cytomegalovirus exposure and HLA in healthy donors. PCR amplification relied on 60 Vbeta primers (plus 13 Jbeta primers). The method was immunoSEQ multiplex PCR; TCRdb's version includes in-frame clones alone and lacks a portion of them. The sample lists roughly 99,000 clones, 70% to 80% occurring once. Sequenced material: PBMCs. Receptors originate from a man aged 18 to 35 in good health and CMV-seronegative.

This clone was seen more than once but under ten times. Other DNA sequences of this sample code for an identical CDR3. The chain uses TRBV6-5 and TRBJ1-2; TRBD1 aligns across 8 bases. J lost 5 bases, V lost 6 bases, and 5 bases had no gene match. In germline, CDR1 is MNHEY, CDR2 SVGAGI. CDR3 length: 13 amino acids. CDR3 bases: TGTGCCAGCAGCAAGGACAGGGTGTATGGCTACACCTTC. Amino acid sequence: CASSKDRVYGYTF.

The chain has TRBV5-4 and TRBJ2-7; 8 bases match TRBD2. This CDR3 comprises 16 residues. Trimming removed 0 bases from V and 5 bases from J; junction bases left unmatched: 10. In germline, CDR1 is SGHNT, CDR2 YYREEE (reference sequence). CDR3 sequence reads: CASSLGPGGGLDEQYF. CDR3 bases: TGTGCCAGCAGCTTGGGGCCCGGGGGGGGTCTCGACGAGCAGTACTTC.

The chain is built from TRBV7-2 and TRBJ1-6; tentative D call: TRBD1 (6 bases). The germline V gene has CDR1 SGHTA and CDR2 FQGNSA. With 2 bases removed from V and 9 bases from J, the gap between germline ends came to 17 bases. The CDR3 extends over 16 amino acids. The CDR3 bases are TGTGCCAGCAGCTTAACCCCGGGACAATTTCCTTCACCCCTCCACTTT. The encoded protein is CASSLTPGQFPSPLHF.

The CDR3 nucleotides are TGTGCCAGCAGCCAAGGAGCCTTGAACACCGGGGAGCTGTTTTTT. It encodes CASSQGALNTGELFF. The gene calls are TRBV4-2 and TRBJ2-2; D not resolved. The CDR3 loop spans 15 amino acids. V was clipped by 1 base and J by 1 base, with 7 bases between them. Per the germline V gene, CDR1 is LGHNA and CDR2 is YNFKEQ.

This clone was observed a handful of times. The chain couples TRBV6-5 to TRBJ1-4; TRBD1 is a possible D gene (5 bases). The CDR3 is 15 amino acids. With 6 bases removed from V and 2 bases from J, the gap between germline ends came to 13 bases. Germline-derived CDR1 and CDR2 are MNHEY and SVGAGI. The CDR3 coding sequence is TGTGCCAGCAGCCGTTGGGGACTCACTAATGAAAAACTGTTTTTT. Protein sequence: CASSRWGLTNEKLFF.

The chain links TRBV5-1 to TRBJ1-1, with 10 bases that match TRBD1. Trimming cost V 4 bases and J 1 base; bases outside gene matches: 7. This CDR3 spans 16 amino acids. CDR1 is SGHRS, CDR2 YFSETQ, per germline. The CDR3 bases are TGCGCCAGCAGCCTGGCGGGGACAGGGGCGAACACTGAAGCTTTCTTT. Its translation: CASSLAGTGANTEAFF.

This rearrangement joins TRBV19 to TRBJ1-1; D uncertain. Between the trimmed V and J ends, which lost 1 base and 1 base, there was a span of 4 bases. Germline values: CDR1 LNHDA, CDR2 SQIVND (reference sequence). The CDR3 loop spans 13 amino acids. The CDR3 bases are TGTGCCAGTAGTATAGGCAGGAACACTGAAGCTTTCTTT. This codes for CASSIGRNTEAFF.

About this clone itself: The germline gene is not matched at one end of the junction; a read error may be the cause. This sequence joins TRBV7-9 and TRBJ2-7; possible D gene TRBD2, 6 bases. This CDR3 comprises 15 residues. Germline CDR1 and CDR2: SEHNR and FQNEAQ (reference sequence). The CDR3 bases are TGTTCCAGCAGCAGTGGGGGGAGTTCACCCTACGAGCAGTACTTC. The encoded protein is CSSSSGGSSPYEQYF.

The V call is TRBV27, the J call TRBJ2-7; TRBD1 aligns across 9 bases. Trimming cost V 6 bases and J 5 bases; bases outside gene matches: 8. CDR1 is MNHEY, CDR2 SMNVEV, per germline (reference sequence). The CDR3 has 14 amino acids. CDR3 sequence (DNA): TGTGCCAGCAGCTACCGGGACAGGGTCCACGAGCAGTACTTC. Its translation is CASSYRDRVHEQYF.

With respect to this clone: Other DNA sequences in the same sample also yield this CDR3. CDR3 nucleotide sequence: TGTGCCAGCTCACCACCCGGACAGGGGTACGAGCAGTACTTC. Its translation is CASSPPGQGYEQYF. J is TRBJ2-7 and V is TRBV18; 9 bases agree with TRBD1. The CDR3 is 14 residues long. The J segment lost 4 bases and the V segment lost 0 bases, leaving 1 base of the junction unmatched. In germline, CDR1 is KGHSH, CDR2 LQKENI.

This chain links TRBV2 with TRBJ1-1; D perhaps matches TRBD1 (5 bases). The CDR3 totals 13 residues. Trimming shortened V by 7 bases and J by 0 bases, and 9 bases separated the two germline ends. Germline lookup yields CDR1 SNHLY and CDR2 FYNNEI. This CDR3 reads CASTRDLNTEAFF. Here the CDR3 DNA reads TGTGCCAGCACCAGGGATCTGAACACTGAAGCTTTCTTT. Together with reference TRBV2 and TRBJ1-1, the CDR3 gives the full variable domain: EPEVTQTPSHQVTQMGQEVILRCVPISNHLYFYWYRQILGQKVEFLVSFYNNEISEKSEIFDDQFSVERPDGSNFTLKIRSTKLEDSAMYFCASTRDLNTEAFFGQGTRLTVV.

V is TRBV7-8 and J is TRBJ1-1; TRBD1 matches at 7 bases. The CDR3 has 15 residues. The germline V gene encodes CDR1 SGHVS and CDR2 FQNEAQ. After removal of 5 bases from V and 5 bases from J, the junction contained 11 bases not matched to a gene. The CDR3 spells CASSRTTGAVTEAFF. DNA of the CDR3: TGTGCCAGCAGCCGGACTACAGGGGCAGTGACTGAAGCTTTCTTT.

The chain is built from TRBV5-1 and TRBJ1-4; no reliable D call. The CDR3 length is 12 residues. Germline V gives CDR1 SGHRS, CDR2 YFSETQ. The V and J ends lost 2 bases and 8 bases respectively, with 7 bases between them. The CDR3 region is CASSFPGEKLFF. In DNA, the CDR3 is TGCGCCAGCAGCTTCCCGGGGGAAAAACTGTTTTTT. The whole variable domain, filled in from reference TRBV5-1 and TRBJ1-4, reads KAGVTQTPRYLIKTRGQQVTLSCSPISGHRSVSWYQQTPGQGLQFLFEYFSETQRNKGNFPGRFSGRQFSNSRSEMNVSTLELGDSALYLCASSFPGEKLFFGSGTQLSVL.

The rearrangement joins TRBV5-1 to TRBJ2-7; 9 positions agree with TRBD1. Per the germline V gene, CDR1 is SGHRS and CDR2 is YFSETQ. The CDR3 is 18 residues long. Losses at the gene ends were 4 bases for V and 1 base for J; bases not matched to a gene: 15. The CDR3 nucleotides are TGCGCCAGCAGCGCAGTCCTAGCAGTGGGACAGGGATCCTACGAGCAGTACTTC. Translating gives CASSAVLAVGQGSYEQYF. Full variable domain (remainder filled in from reference TRBV5-1 and TRBJ2-7): KAGVTQTPRYLIKTRGQQVTLSCSPISGHRSVSWYQQTPGQGLQFLFEYFSETQRNKGNFPGRFSGRQFSNSRSEMNVSTLELGDSALYLCASSAVLAVGQGSYEQYFGPGTRLTVT.

This chain joins TRBV10-3 and TRBJ2-7; D is possibly TRBD1 (6 bases). The CDR3 runs to 12 residues. In germline, CDR1 is ENHRY, CDR2 SYGVKD. V was clipped by 8 bases and J by 4 bases, with 12 bases between them. CDR3 region: CAIGWGLYEQYF. DNA for the CDR3: TGTGCCATCGGTTGGGGGCTGTACGAGCAGTACTTC.

The rearrangement uses TRBV21-1 and TRBJ2-7; the table's D call, TRBD2, has no DNA check behind it. TRBV21-1 is a pseudogene locus. This CDR3 spans 14 amino acids. CDR3 sequence (DNA): TGTGCCAGCAGCGAGGGGCGGGGAGCCTACGAGCAGTACTTC. This gives the protein CASSEGRGAYEQYF.